This TCR beta chain is drawn from a study of identifying expanded T cells in peripheral blood. On this clone: Antigen: not known.

Generated by immunoSEQ multiplex PCR, the TCRdb table keeps only in-frame clones and is missing some. This sample carries more than 85,000 clones, 88% of them seen once, and the ten largest clones take 7% to 9%. Study-wide results and caveats: Across healthy donors, higher total template counts meant significantly greater roughly 2-week count variance. Technical replicates showed about 1.1 changed clones; roughly two weeks about 16.4; four weeks 19.

The germline gives CDR1 SGHNT, CDR2 YENEEA. The CDR3 has 14 residues. Trimming took off 5 bases at V and 4 bases at J, with 11 bases between the two ends. During the collection period, no donor immune events like infections were recorded. The chain links TRBV11-3 to TRBJ2-2; D uncertain. The sequenced material came from blood. The receptor's source is a person aged 18-69 years in good health. This CDR3 reads CASSPGDGTGELFF. CDR3 nucleotide sequence: TGTGCCAGCAGCCCCGGTGATGGCACCGGGGAGCTGTTTTTT.